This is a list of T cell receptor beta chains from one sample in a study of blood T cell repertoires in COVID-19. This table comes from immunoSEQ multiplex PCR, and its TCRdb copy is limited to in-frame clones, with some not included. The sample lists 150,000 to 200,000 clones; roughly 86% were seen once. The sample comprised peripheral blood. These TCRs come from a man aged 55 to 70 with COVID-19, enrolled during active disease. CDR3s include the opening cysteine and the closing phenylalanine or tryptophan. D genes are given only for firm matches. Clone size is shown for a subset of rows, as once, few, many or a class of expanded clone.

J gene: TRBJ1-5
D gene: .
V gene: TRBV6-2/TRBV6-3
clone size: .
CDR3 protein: CASSSGQYLDSNQPQHF
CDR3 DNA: TGTGCCAGCAGTTCCGGACAGTATTTGGATAGCAATCAGCCCCAGCATTTT

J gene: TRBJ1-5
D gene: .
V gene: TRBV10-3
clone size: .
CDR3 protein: CAISEGLNQPQHF
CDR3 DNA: TGTGCCATCAGTGAGGGGCTCAATCAGCCCCAGCATTTT

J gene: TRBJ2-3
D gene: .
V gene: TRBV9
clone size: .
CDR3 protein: CASSVSADTQYF
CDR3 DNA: TGTGCCAGCAGCGTTTCTGCAGATACGCAGTATTTT

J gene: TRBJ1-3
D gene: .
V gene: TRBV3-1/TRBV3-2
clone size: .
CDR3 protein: CASSQGRGSGNTIYF
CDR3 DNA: TGTGCCAGCAGCCAAGGCAGGGGCTCTGGAAACACCATATATTTT

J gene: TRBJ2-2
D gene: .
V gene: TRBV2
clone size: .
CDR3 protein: CASSGGGANTGELFF
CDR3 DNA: TGTGCCAGCAGTGGGGGCGGGGCGAACACCGGGGAGCTGTTTTTT

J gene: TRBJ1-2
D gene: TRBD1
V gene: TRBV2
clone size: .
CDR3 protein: CASSGQGAYYGYTF
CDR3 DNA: TGTGCCAGCAGCGGACAGGGGGCTTACTATGGCTACACCTTC

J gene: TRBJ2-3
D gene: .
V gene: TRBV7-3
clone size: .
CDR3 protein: CASSLRATTDTQYF
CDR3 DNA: TGTGCCAGCAGCTTAAGGGCAACCACAGATACGCAGTATTTT

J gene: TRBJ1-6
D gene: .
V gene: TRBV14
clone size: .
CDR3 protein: CASSQDSGWDSPLHF
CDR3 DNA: TGTGCCAGCAGCCAAGATTCAGGGTGGGATTCACCCCTCCACTTT

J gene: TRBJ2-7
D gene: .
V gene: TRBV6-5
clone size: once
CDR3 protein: CASIASSRSYEQYF
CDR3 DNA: TGTGCCAGCATCGCTAGCAGCCGCTCCTACGAGCAGTACTTC

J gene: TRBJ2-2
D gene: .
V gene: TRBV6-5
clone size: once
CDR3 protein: CASSPYTGELFF
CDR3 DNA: TGTGCCAGCAGTCCTTACACCGGGGAGCTGTTTTTT

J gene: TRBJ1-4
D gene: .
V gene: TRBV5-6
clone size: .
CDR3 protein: CASSNLQGGEKLFF
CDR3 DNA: TGTGCCAGCAGCAATTTGCAGGGAGGTGAAAAACTGTTTTTT

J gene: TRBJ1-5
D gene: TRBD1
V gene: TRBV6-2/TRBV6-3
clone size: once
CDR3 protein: CASSTTGGKIYSNQPQHF
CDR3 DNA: TGTGCCAGCAGTACAACAGGGGGAAAAATATATAGCAATCAGCCCCAGCATTTT

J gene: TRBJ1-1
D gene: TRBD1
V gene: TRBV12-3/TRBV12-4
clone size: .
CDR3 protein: CATTGGKPKAFF
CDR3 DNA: TGTGCCACAACAGGGGGTAAGCCGAAAGCTTTCTTT

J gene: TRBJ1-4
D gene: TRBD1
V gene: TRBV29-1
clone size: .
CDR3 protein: CSVYRGGEKLFF
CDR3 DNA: TGCAGCGTGTACAGGGGCGGTGAAAAACTGTTTTTT

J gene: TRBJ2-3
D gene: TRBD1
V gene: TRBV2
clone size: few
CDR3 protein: CASSRTGPDTQYF
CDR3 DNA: TGTGCCAGCAGCCGGACAGGGCCAGATACGCAGTATTTT

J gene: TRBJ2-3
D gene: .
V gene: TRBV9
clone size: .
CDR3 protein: CASSVMQGITDTQYF
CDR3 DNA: TGTGCCAGCAGCGTAATGCAGGGTATAACAGATACGCAGTATTTT

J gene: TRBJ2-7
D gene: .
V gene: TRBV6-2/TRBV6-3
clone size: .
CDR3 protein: CASSRDIYEQYF
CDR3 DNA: TGTGCCAGCAGCCGGGACATTTACGAGCAGTACTTC

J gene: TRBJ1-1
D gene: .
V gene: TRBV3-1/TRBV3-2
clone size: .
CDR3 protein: CASSQDFLTEAFF
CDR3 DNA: TGTGCCAGCAGCCAAGATTTTCTCACTGAAGCTTTCTTT

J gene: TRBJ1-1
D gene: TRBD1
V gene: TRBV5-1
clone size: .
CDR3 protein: CASGGEGAGNTEAFF
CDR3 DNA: TGCGCCAGCGGTGGCGAGGGGGCGGGGAACACTGAAGCTTTCTTT

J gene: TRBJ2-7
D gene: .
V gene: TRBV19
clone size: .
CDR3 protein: CASSIDNPNQGEQYF
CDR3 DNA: TGTGCCAGTAGTATAGATAACCCCAACCAGGGGGAGCAGTACTTC

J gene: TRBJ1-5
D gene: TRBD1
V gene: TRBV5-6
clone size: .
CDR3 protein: CASSLGQYSNQPQHF
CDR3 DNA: TGTGCCAGCAGCCTGGGACAGTATAGCAATCAGCCCCAGCATTTT

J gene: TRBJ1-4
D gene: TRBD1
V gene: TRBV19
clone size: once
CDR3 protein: CAVRDRDNEKLFF
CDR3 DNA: TGTGCCGTCCGGGACAGAGATAATGAAAAACTGTTTTTT

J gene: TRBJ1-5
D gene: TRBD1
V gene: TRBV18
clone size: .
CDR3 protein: CASSPQQGISNQPQHF
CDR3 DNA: TGTGCCAGCTCACCTCAACAGGGGATAAGCAATCAGCCCCAGCATTTT

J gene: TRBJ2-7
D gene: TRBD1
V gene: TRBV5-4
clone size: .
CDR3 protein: CASSSTDRGGYEQYF
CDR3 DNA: TGTGCCAGCAGCTCTACGGACAGGGGGGGCTACGAGCAGTACTTC

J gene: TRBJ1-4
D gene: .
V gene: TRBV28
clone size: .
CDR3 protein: CASRLTGLKLFF
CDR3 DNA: TGTGCCAGCAGACTAACAGGGCTAAAACTGTTTTTT

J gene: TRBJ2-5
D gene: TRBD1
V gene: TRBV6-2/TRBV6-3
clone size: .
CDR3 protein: CASSYGRQGRGQETQYF
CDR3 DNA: TGTGCCAGCAGTTACGGGAGACAGGGAAGGGGGCAAGAGACCCAGTACTTC

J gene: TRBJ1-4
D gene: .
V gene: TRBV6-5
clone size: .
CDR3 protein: CASSSVYTPTNEKLFF
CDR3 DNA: TGTGCCAGCAGTTCCGTATACACACCAACTAATGAAAAACTGTTTTTT

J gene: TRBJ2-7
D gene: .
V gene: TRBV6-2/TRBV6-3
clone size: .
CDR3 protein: CASSYSAYEQYF
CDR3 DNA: TGTGCCAGCAGTTACAGCGCCTACGAGCAGTACTTC

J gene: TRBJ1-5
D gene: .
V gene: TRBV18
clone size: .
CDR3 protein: CASSPSGGFNQPQHF
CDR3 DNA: TGTGCCAGCTCACCGTCGGGGGGTTTCAATCAGCCCCAGCATTTT

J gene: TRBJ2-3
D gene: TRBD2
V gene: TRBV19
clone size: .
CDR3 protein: CASRTSGGHFTDTQYF
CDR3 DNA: TGTGCCAGTAGGACTAGCGGGGGCCATTTCACAGATACGCAGTATTTT

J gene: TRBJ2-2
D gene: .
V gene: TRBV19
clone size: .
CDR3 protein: CAGGTDNTGELFF
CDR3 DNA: TGTGCCGGCGGGACGGATAACACCGGGGAGCTGTTTTTT